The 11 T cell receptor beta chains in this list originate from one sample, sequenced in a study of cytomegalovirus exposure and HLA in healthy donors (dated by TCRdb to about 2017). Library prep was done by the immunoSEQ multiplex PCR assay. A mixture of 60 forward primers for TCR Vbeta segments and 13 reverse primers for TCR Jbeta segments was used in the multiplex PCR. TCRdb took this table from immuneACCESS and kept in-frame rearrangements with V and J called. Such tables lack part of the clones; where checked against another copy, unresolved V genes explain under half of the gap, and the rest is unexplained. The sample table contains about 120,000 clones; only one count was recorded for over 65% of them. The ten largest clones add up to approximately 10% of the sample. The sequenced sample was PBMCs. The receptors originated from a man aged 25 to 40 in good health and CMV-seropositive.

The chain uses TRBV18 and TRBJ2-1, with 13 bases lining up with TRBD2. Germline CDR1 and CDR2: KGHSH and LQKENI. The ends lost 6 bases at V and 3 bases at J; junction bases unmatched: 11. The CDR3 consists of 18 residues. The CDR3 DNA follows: TGTGCCAGCTCTCCGACACTAGCGGGAGGGTCCTACTACAATGAGCAGTTCTTC. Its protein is CASSPTLAGGSYYNEQFF.

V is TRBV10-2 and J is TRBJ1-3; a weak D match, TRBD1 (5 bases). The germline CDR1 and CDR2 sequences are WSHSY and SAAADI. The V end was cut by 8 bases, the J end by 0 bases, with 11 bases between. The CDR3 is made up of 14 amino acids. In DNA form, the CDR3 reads TGCGCCAGCGGGGGGGACCACTCTGGAAACACCATATATTTT. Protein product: CASGGDHSGNTIYF.

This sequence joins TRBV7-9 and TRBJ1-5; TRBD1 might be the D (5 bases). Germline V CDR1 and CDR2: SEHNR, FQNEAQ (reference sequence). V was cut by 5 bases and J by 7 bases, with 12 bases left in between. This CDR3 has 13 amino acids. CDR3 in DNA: TGTGCCAGCAGCATAGGGGAGGAACAGCCCCAGCATTTT. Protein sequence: CASSIGEEQPQHF.

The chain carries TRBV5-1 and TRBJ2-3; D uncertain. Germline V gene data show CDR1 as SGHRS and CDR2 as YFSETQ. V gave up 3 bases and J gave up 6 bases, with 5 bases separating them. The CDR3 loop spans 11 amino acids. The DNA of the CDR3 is TGCGCCAGCAGCTCCCCGGATACGCAGTATTTT. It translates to CASSSPDTQYF.

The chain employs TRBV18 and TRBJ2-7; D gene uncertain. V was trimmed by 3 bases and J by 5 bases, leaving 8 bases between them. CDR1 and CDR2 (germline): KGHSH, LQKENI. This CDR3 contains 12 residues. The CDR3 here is CASSPASHEQYF. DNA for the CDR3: TGTGCCAGCTCACCGGCAAGTCACGAGCAGTACTTC.

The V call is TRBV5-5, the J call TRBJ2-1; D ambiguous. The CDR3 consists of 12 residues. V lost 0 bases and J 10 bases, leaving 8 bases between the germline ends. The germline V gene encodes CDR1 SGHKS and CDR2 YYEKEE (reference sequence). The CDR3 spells CASSLAAREQFF. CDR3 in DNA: TGTGCCAGCAGCTTGGCCGCTCGGGAGCAGTTCTTC.

CDR3 sequence (DNA): TGTGCCAGCAGCCAACCTAAGACTAGCGGGAGCACAGATACGCAGTATTTT. Encoded protein: CASSQPKTSGSTDTQYF. The chain combines TRBV4-2 with TRBJ2-3, with 10 bases that match TRBD2. Germline V lookup: CDR1 LGHNA, CDR2 YNFKEQ. V gave up 2 bases and J gave up 0 bases; unmatched junction bases: 5. The CDR3 totals 17 residues.

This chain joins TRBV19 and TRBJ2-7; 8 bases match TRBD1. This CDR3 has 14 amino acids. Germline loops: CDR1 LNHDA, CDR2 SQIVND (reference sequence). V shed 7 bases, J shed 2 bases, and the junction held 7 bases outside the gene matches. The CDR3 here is CASKVGTGAYEQYF. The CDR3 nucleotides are TGTGCCAGTAAGGTAGGGACAGGAGCCTACGAGCAGTACTTC.

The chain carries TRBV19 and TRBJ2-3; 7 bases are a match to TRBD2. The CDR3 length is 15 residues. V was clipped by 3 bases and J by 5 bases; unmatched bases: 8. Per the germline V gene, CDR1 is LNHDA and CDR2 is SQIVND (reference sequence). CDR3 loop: CASSISAGVGDTQYF. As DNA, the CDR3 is TGTGCCAGTAGTATTTCTGCGGGAGTTGGAGATACGCAGTATTTT.

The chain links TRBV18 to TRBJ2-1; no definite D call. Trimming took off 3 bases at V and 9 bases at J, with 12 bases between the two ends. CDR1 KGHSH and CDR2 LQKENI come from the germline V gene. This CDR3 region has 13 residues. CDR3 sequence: CASSPRLSGEQFF. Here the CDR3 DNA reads TGTGCCAGCTCACCGCGGCTTAGTGGTGAGCAGTTCTTC.

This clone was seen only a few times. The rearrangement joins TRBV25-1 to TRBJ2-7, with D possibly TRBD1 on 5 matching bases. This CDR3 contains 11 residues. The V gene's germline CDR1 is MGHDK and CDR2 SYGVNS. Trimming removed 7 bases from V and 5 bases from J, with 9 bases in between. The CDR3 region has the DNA TGTGCCAGCACTCAAGGGGACGAGCAGTACTTC. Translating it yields CASTQGDEQYF.